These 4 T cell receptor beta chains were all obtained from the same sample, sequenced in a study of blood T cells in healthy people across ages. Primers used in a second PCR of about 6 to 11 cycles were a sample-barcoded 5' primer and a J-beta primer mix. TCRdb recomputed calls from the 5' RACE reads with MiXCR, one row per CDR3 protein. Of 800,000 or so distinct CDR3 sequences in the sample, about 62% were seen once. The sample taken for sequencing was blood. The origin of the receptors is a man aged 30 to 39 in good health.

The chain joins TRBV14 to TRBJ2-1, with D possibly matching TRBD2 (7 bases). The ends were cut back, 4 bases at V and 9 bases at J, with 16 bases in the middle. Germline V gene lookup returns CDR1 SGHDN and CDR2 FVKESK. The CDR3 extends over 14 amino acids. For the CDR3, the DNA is TGTGCCAGCAGCCGGGACACGACGGGGGGTGAGCAGTTCTTC. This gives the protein CASSRDTTGGEQFF. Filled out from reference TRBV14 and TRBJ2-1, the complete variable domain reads EAGVTQFPSHSVIEKGQTVTLRCDPISGHDNLYWYRRVMGKEIKFLLHFVKESKQDESGMPNNRFLAERTGGTYSTLKVQPAELEDSGVYFCASSRDTTGGEQFFGPGTRLTVL.

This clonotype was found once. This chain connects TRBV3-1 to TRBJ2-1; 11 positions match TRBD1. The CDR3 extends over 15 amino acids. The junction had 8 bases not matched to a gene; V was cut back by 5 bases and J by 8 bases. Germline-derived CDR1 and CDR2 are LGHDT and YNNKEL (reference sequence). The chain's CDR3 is CASSGGTGGYYEQFF. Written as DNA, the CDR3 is TGTGCCAGCAGCGGCGGGACAGGGGGTTATTATGAGCAGTTCTTC.

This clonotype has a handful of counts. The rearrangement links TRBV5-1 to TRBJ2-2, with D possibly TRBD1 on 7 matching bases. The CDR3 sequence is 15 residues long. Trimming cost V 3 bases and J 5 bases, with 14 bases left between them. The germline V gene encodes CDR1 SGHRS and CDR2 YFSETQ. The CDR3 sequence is CASSSRQGGTGELFF. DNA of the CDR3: TGCGCCAGCAGCTCGCGACAGGGAGGAACCGGGGAGCTGTTTTTT. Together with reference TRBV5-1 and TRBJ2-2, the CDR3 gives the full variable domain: KAGVTQTPRYLIKTRGQQVTLSCSPISGHRSVSWYQQTPGQGLQFLFEYFSETQRNKGNFPGRFSGRQFSNSRSEMNVSTLELGDSALYLCASSSRQGGTGELFFGEGSRLTVL.

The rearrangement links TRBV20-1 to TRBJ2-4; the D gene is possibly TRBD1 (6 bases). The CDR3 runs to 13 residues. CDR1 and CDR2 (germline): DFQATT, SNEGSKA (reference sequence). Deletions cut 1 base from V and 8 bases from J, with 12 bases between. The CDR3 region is CSARGDTPHIQYF. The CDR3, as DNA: TGCAGTGCTAGAGGGGACACCCCCCACATTCAGTACTTC.